One and the same sample provided the 4 T cell receptor beta chains below, sequenced in a study of T cell responses to AZD1222 COVID-19 vaccine. The repertoire was sequenced with immunoSEQ multiplex PCR; TCRdb's copy has only in-frame clones and lacks some. The sample holds 96,000 or so clones, 75% to 90% seen once. Sequences were derived from peripheral blood, sampled on day 0 of AZD1222 vaccination. The origin of the receptors is an adult in good health.

This clone appeared once. The V gene is TRBV5-1, the J gene TRBJ2-5; D might be TRBD2 (5 bases). The CDR3 contains 15 residues. Germline CDR1 is SGHRS and CDR2 is YFSETQ. Trimming left V 4 bases short and J 2 bases short, with 15 bases between. DNA of the CDR3: TGCGCCAGCAGCCCCAGAGAGGGCCATCAAGAGACCCAGTACTTC. Translation gives CASSPREGHQETQYF. The full variable domain, in which reference TRBV5-1 and TRBJ2-5 provide the parts outside the CDR3, is KAGVTQTPRYLIKTRGQQVTLSCSPISGHRSVSWYQQTPGQGLQFLFEYFSETQRNKGNFPGRFSGRQFSNSRSEMNVSTLELGDSALYLCASSPREGHQETQYFGPGTRLLVL.

This sequence joins TRBV9 and TRBJ2-3; no definite D call. Trimming removed 7 bases from V and 5 bases from J, with 14 bases in between. Germline-derived CDR1 and CDR2 are SGDLS and YYNGEE. The CDR3 has 13 residues. The CDR3: CASSNWGQDTQYF. The CDR3 coding sequence is TGTGCCAGCTCCAACTGGGGTCAAGATACGCAGTATTTT.

The chain carries TRBV30 and TRBJ1-2, with TRBD1 matching over 7 bases. V lost 1 base, J lost 6 bases, and 5 bases stayed unmatched. Germline loops: CDR1 GTSNPN, CDR2 SVGIG (reference sequence). The CDR3 loop spans 13 amino acids. Written as DNA, the CDR3 is TGTGCCTGGAGTGCCTCCAGGGGGAATGGCTACACCTTC. This gives the protein CAWSASRGNGYTF.

V and J are TRBV7-9 and TRBJ1-1; 7 positions agree with TRBD1. This CDR3 has 16 residues. The germline V gene has CDR1 SEHNR and CDR2 FQNEAQ (reference sequence). Germline trimming cut 5 bases from V and 2 bases from J; bases unmatched to any gene: 11. CDR3 sequence: CASSPRTGKINTEAFF. The DNA for the CDR3 is TGTGCCAGCAGCCCACGGACAGGAAAGATAAACACTGAAGCTTTCTTT.